This TCR beta chain is drawn from a study of CD8 T cells in ankylosing spondylitis. This CDR3 is built from 13 residues. Germline values: CDR1 GTSNPN, CDR2 SVGIG (reference sequence). V lost 5 bases to trimming and J lost 0 bases; unmatched junction nucleotides: 3. The sample holds many counts of this clonotype. MiXCR was run by TCRdb on the 5' RACE reads, yielding one entry per CDR3 protein. Of roughly 220,000 distinct CDR3 sequences listed, approximately 10% are singletons. Material: blood, either unsorted or a sorted T cell fraction (not recorded which). This clonotype was sampled from a male donor with ankylosing spondylitis or in good health (not recorded which). V usage is TRBV30 and J usage is TRBJ2-5; 7 positions agree with TRBD1. In DNA form, the CDR3 reads TGTGCCTGGGACAGGGCGTACCAAGAGACCCAGTACTTC. Translating gives CAWDRAYQETQYF.